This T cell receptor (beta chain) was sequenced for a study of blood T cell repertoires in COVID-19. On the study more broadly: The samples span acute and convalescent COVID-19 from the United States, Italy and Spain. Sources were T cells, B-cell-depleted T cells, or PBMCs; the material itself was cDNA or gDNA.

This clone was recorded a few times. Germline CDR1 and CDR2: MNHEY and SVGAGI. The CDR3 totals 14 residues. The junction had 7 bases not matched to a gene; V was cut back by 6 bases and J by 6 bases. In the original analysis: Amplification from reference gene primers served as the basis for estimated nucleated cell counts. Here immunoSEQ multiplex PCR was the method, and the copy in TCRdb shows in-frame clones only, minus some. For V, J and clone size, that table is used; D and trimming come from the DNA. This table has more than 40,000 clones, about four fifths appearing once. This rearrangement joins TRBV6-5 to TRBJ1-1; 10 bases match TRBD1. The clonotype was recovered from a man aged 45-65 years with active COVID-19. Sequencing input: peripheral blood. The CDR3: CASRPDRGQPEAFF. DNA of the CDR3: TGTGCCAGCAGACCAGACAGGGGGCAGCCTGAAGCTTTCTTT.